This T cell receptor beta chain was obtained from a study of T cells in narcolepsy. This CDR3 is 12 amino acids long. Germline V gene data show CDR1 as MNHEY and CDR2 as SVGAGI. V gave up 6 bases and J gave up 6 bases, with 12 bases separating them. General study points: Same-patient CSF and blood CD4+ T cell clonotypes included HCRT-specific and TRIB2-specific autoreactive ones. Blood of same and different patients, but not healthy controls, reportedly held recurring autoreactive clonotypes.

Generated by immunoSEQ multiplex PCR, the TCRdb table keeps only in-frame clones and is missing some. The data contain 30,000 to 35,000 clones, roughly four fifths of them seen just once; the ten biggest clones take up just under 2.5%. For this clone: The antigen is unknown.

V gene TRBV6-5 combines with J gene TRBJ2-7; D not certain. The source of this sequence is a human donor with narcolepsy. Sequenced material: CD45RA- memory CD4+ T cells from PBMCs. In DNA form, the CDR3 reads TGTGCCAGCAGAGACGGACCCGTCGAGCAGTACTTC. Protein product: CASRDGPVEQYF.